These 9 T cell receptor beta chains share one sample of origin, sequenced in a study of shared T cell receptors in the human thymus. Repertoires were generated with immunoSEQ multiplex PCR, while TCRdb's copy carries only in-frame clones and drops some. The repertoire includes approximately 580,000 clones, approximately 78% of them detected once, and approximately 0.013% sits in the top ten. The same specimen was also included in a second study, on human thymus T cells.

The specimen sequenced was thymocytes. The receptors come from a boy under two years old with a congenital heart defect.

This rearrangement joins TRBV29-1 to TRBJ1-4, with TRBD1 matching 7 bases. The germline gives CDR1 SQVTM, CDR2 ANQGSEA. With V trimmed by 5 bases and J by 3 bases, 6 bases remained unmatched. The CDR3 is made up of 14 amino acids. The CDR3 protein is CSVTGTASNEKLFF. CDR3 DNA sequence: TGCAGCGTTACTGGGACAGCGTCTAATGAAAAACTGTTTTTT.

The chain combines TRBV18 with TRBJ1-5, with D possibly TRBD1 on 5 matching bases. Germline-derived CDR1 and CDR2 are KGHSH and LQKENI. This CDR3 has 16 residues. With 3 bases removed from V and 7 bases from J, the gap between germline ends came to 19 bases. The CDR3 nucleotides read TGTGCCAGCTCACCCTCGACAGTTTCGCGGAGACAGCCCCAGCATTTT. This encodes CASSPSTVSRRQPQHF. The whole variable domain, remainder taken from reference TRBV18 and TRBJ1-5, is NAGVMQNPRHLVRRRGQEARLRCSPMKGHSHVYWYRQLPEEGLKFMVYLQKENIIDESGMPKERFSAEFPKEGPSILRIQQVVRGDSAAYFCASSPSTVSRRQPQHFGDGTRLSIL.

The genes are TRBV19 and TRBJ2-7, with D possibly being TRBD2 (6 bases). This CDR3 has 14 residues. Looked up from germline, CDR1 is LNHDA and CDR2 is SQIVND (reference sequence). Trimming took off 5 bases at V and 2 bases at J, with 13 bases between the two ends. DNA of the CDR3: TGTGCCAGTAGTTTAGGCGGGACTCCCTACGAGCAGTACTTC. As protein: CASSLGGTPYEQYF.

The chain has TRBV9 and TRBJ2-6; a weak D match, TRBD1 (6 bases). The germline gives CDR1 SGDLS, CDR2 YYNGEE. V dropped 0 bases and J dropped 0 bases, with 10 bases sitting between them. The CDR3 is made up of 17 amino acids. The CDR3 sequence is CASSVDRVSSGANVLTF. The DNA for the CDR3 is TGTGCCAGCAGCGTAGACAGGGTTAGCTCTGGGGCCAACGTCCTGACTTTC.

The chain recombines TRBV4-1 with TRBJ2-6; 10 bases are shared with TRBD2. CDR1 is MGHRA, CDR2 YSYEKL, per germline. The CDR3 is 21 residues long. V dropped 1 base and J dropped 2; count of bases not matched to a gene: 14. This CDR3 reads CASSQGRASGSPRAGANVLTF. CDR3 coding DNA: TGCGCCAGCAGCCAAGGGAGGGCTAGCGGGAGTCCCAGGGCTGGGGCCAACGTCCTGACTTTC.

The chain carries TRBV6-5 and TRBJ1-1, with D unresolved. Trimming removed 2 bases at V and 5 bases at J, with 9 bases between. This CDR3 region has 13 residues. Germline loops: CDR1 MNHEY, CDR2 SVGAGI. The CDR3 reads CASSYVAATEAFF. DNA for the CDR3: TGTGCCAGCAGTTACGTAGCCGCGACTGAAGCTTTCTTT.

This clone was seen a single time. The V and J genes are TRBV29-1 and TRBJ2-1; D unresolved. The CDR3 consists of 14 residues. Trimming cost V 0 bases and J 1 base, with 7 bases left between them. Germline V CDR1 and CDR2: SQVTM, ANQGSEA. In DNA, the CDR3 is TGCAGCGTTGAAGATAATAGTTCCTACAATGAGCAGTTCTTC. It yields the protein CSVEDNSSYNEQFF.

As DNA, the CDR3 is TGTGCCAGCAGTCCCAGCTGGGGGCCCGAGCAGTACTTC. This sequence encodes CASSPSWGPEQYF. V and J are TRBV27 and TRBJ2-7, with D perhaps matching TRBD1 (6 bases). Germline CDR1 MNHEY, CDR2 SMNVEV (reference sequence). The CDR3 is 13 residues long. V was clipped by 5 bases and J by 6 bases, with 14 bases between them.

V and J are TRBV5-6 and TRBJ2-5; 9 bases match TRBD2. Germline CDR1 is SGHDT and CDR2 is YYEEEE. The V segment lost 3 bases and the J segment 7 bases; nucleotides outside the gene matches: 10. The CDR3 length is 15 residues. CDR3 sequence (DNA): TGTGCCAGCAGCTCCCTTAGGCGTAGCGGGGGGACCCAGTACTTC. Its protein product is CASSSLRRSGGTQYF.